This TCR beta chain came from a study of cytomegalovirus exposure and HLA in healthy donors (dated by TCRdb to about 2017). For the study in its entirety: An earlier analysis of approximately 550 of the donors reported about 250 Gb of sequence data and 120 million or so unique TCR beta sequences from 150 million to 200 million T cells. Approximately 300 gigabases of sequencing data and 70 million to 95 million unique TCR sequences made up an early release that covered some 640 HLA-typed donors. Of the 350 to 450 genotyped donors, 65% to 90% were placed in the genetic ancestry cluster associated with self-reported Caucasian donors. The study was designed to test whether signatures of past pathogen exposure could be identified by cataloging public T cell receptors. The T cell repertoires of 666 subjects were profiled by immunosequencing and related to cytomegalovirus serostatus. A separate validation cohort of some 130 different subjects was used in addition to the roughly 670-subject first cohort. High-throughput TCR immunosequencing, statistical association of individual TCRs with disease status, and machine learning were combined to predict cytomegalovirus infection status. A later analysis re-examined previously published TCR beta repertoires from about 670 donors and added high-resolution HLA genotyping to investigate patterns of TCR occurrence. In the later analysis, no new phenotypic data were used to find candidate immune exposures; instead, reliance was placed on TCR beta sequences and their occurrence across donors. To decide whether each TCR beta V gene segment behaved as functional or pseudogenic, an earlier analysis of fewer than 750 of the donors relied on high-throughput TCR beta sequencing. Donor age, sex, ethnicity and CMV serostatus were compiled together with the repertoire data. A later genetic analysis took genome-wide SNP genotypes for about three fifths of the 666 donors and used that subset as a discovery cohort. Every repertoire in the discovery cohort had been generated on one and the same sequencing platform. Both class I and class II loci were covered by HLA typing, at four-digit resolution. The number of donors typed differed by locus, with about 629-640 for A, B, C, DRB1 and DQB1, 522 for DQA1, about 610 for DPA1, and over 400 for DPB1. A handful of DR-DQ haplotypes were handled as single units for association and clustering because linkage in the cohort was strong. Among roughly 400 genotyped donors of the cohort, an average of around 250,000 unique TCR beta nucleotide sequences was sequenced per donor, of which 15% to 20% were non-productive. The investigation overall reported the following: A further reported finding was that TCR beta sequences accurately predicted the HLA-A and HLA-B alleles for most subjects in the first cohort. Most TCR sequences were seen in very few donors, while some public TCRs were found in many individuals. Roughly uniform sequencing depth across donors was assumed in presence/absence analyses, although this assumption may not hold. In a later analysis, several top co-occurrence clusters were reported to appear linked to parvovirus B19, influenza, CMV and Epstein-Barr virus. Three of the identified cytomegalovirus-associated TCR beta chains were confirmed in vitro to be specific for cytomegalovirus antigens. An earlier analysis of approximately 500 of the donors showed that most TCR beta V segments appeared in productive rearrangements either about 87% or about 30% of the time, which broadly matched IMGT annotations. When HLA alleles, especially DR and DQ, strongly co-occurred, TCR associations were difficult to assign to individual alleles. In a later analysis, HLA-associated TCR beta chains showed more clonal expansion and lower generation probabilities than non-associated chains that were equally common. In a later analysis, 16,951 TCR beta sequences were associated with specific HLA alleles at a false discovery rate of 0.05. The classifier was reported to diagnose cytomegalovirus status with high specificity and sensitivity in both the original and validation cohorts. According to a later genetic analysis, donors in an Asian-associated ancestry cluster had fewer N-insertions in productive TCRs than the roughly 700-donor mean. A later analysis found that TCR association rates varied across HLA loci, with DRB1 alleles showing the most associated TCRs and HLA-C alleles the fewest. A later analysis found that most CMV-associated TCR beta chains appeared HLA-restricted, with HLA associations seemingly driven largely by CMV exposure. This cohort had only TCR beta chains sequenced, and the lack of alpha or paired-chain data limited which features could be detected. According to the authors, the approach could potentially be generalized to other disease states and immunological phenotypes. Because HLA typing was missing for some donors at each locus, association tests included only the typed subset. V-gene and J-gene trimming of TCR beta chains was associated with a missense DCLRE1C variant in a later genetic analysis, and the association was replicated in an independent cohort. The 87-base-pair reads could not distinguish some IMGT-functional V segments, including TRBV6-2 and TRBV6-3, so those segments were excluded. For the cohort, immune exposure information was limited to CMV serostatus. The study gave a list of over 150 TCR beta chains associated with cytomegalovirus. Correlated functional status among segregating V segments might be attributable to linkage disequilibrium, but an unknown experimental factor could not be ruled out. A cluster of highly shared sequence variants was judged likely to be a technical artifact of the sequencing pipeline. Roughly 15 rarely observed V segments, including chromosome 9 orphons, were excluded from the earlier analysis of about 600 of the donors because counts were too low.

V trim: 2 bases; J trim: 6 bases; unmatched bases: 7. The CDR3, cysteine through phenylalanine, is 15 amino acids long. Here the CDR3 DNA is all that survives: 45 bases in frame from base 1. The germline V gene (reference sequence) provides CDR1 MNHEY and CDR2 SMNVEV. Note on this clone: The antigen it binds to is not known. Within one base of it there is no much larger clone, and no base qualities were kept.

The cohort was made up of hundreds of healthy bone marrow donors. All cohort members were sampled while nominally healthy, although unrecorded immune exposures were likely present. The donor tested CMV seropositive and was one of the 289 seropositive cohort members. Every donor gave a peripheral blood sample, and the peripheral blood mononuclear cells from that sample were used for TCR beta sequencing. Genomic DNA was extracted from the blood cell samples with the Qiagen DNeasy Blood Extraction Kit. Receptor libraries were prepared by the immunoSEQ multiplex PCR assay. For the multiplex PCR, a mixture combining 60 forward primers for TCR Vbeta segments and 13 reverse primers for TCR Jbeta segments was used. The CDR3 region of rearranged TCR beta genes was amplified from genomic DNA by a multiplex PCR assay. Amplified TCR beta libraries were sequenced as 87-base-pair reads on the Illumina HiSeq System. In the authors' own workflow: In a later analysis, approximately 74 million unique TCR beta chains were counted across the approximately 640 repertoires, and roughly 11 million of these chains were shared by at least two donors. Raw reads were error-corrected and collapsed into unique sequences by a nearest-neighbor algorithm in which closely related sequences were merged to remove PCR and sequencing errors. To assign V, D and J gene segments, CDR3 sequences were aligned to IMGT reference sequences. For a sequence to be retained, a match of at least six nucleotides was required to both a V gene segment and a J gene segment. Rearrangements were called productive when the CDR3 lacked stop codons and stayed in frame with V and J; all others were non-productive. CDR3 was defined by IMGT convention, running from the second conserved V-encoded cysteine to the conserved J-encoded phenylalanine. In an earlier analysis of around 540 of the donors, sequences lacking an unambiguous match to a single V gene segment were excluded. An earlier analysis of a few hundred of the donors called V segments functional above 56.7% productive rearrangements and segregating when the between-donor standard deviation exceeded 5%. A statistical classification framework was built to diagnose cytomegalovirus status from the catalog of TCR beta chain sequences. In a later analysis, TCR nucleotide sequences were compared against IMGT/GENE-DB human TR gene sequences so that V and J genes could be assigned. The TCRdist pipeline was used in a later analysis to assign CDR3 sequences and most-parsimonious VDJ recombination scenarios. A later analysis defined each TCR beta chain by its CDR3 amino acid sequence plus V-gene family, and excluded reads lacking a unique V-gene family. To address suspected cross-contamination and a sequencing artifact, a later analysis removed a few hundred highly shared, low-generation-probability nucleotide sequences. A later analysis calculated a clonal expansion index for each public chain from normalized within-repertoire ranks of inferred template counts. Generation probabilities in a later analysis came from a VDJ recombination model fitted to out-of-frame rearrangements, and those results were checked against IGoR. Hypergeometric tests were used in a later analysis to score TCR-TCR, TCR-HLA and TCR-CMV co-occurrence, with a repertoire-size bias correction applied to the TCR pairs. False discovery rates were estimated in a later analysis by permuting HLA or CMV assignments 20 times. In a later analysis, co-occurring TCRs were grouped with DBSCAN, and TCRdist sequence similarity was added when clustering was performed within HLA-allele-positive subsets. Co-occurrence clustering excluded repertoires with fewer than 30,000 or more than 120,000 public chains, plus five with anomalous nucleotide sharing. TCRdb stores this immuneACCESS table with in-frame sequences only. Part of the clones is absent; in the studies checked, under half of the shortfall reflects unresolved V genes, and no reason is known for the rest. V, J and clone size derive from that table, while D and trimming were established from the DNA sequence. Recorded for this sample are under 200,000 clones; around four fifths of them occurred a single time. Together, the top ten hold more than 0.75% of the sample.

Sequenced: PBMCs. The chain couples TRBV27 to TRBJ1-5, and TRBD1 aligns with 7 junction nucleotides. The source is a girl aged 2 to 9 in good health and CMV-seropositive. CDR3 region: CASSLDPGGTQPQHF. The DNA reads TGTGCCAGCAGTTTAGACCCAGGGGGAACTCAGCCCCAGCATTTT.